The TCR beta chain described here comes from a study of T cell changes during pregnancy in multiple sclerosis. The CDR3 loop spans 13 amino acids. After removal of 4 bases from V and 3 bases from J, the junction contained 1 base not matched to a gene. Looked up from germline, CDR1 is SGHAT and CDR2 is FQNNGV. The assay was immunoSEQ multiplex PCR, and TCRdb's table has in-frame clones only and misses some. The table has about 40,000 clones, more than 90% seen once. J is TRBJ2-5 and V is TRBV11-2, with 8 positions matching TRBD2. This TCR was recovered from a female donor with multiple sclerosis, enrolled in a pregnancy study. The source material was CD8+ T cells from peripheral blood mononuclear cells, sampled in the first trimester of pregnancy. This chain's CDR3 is CASSSGGEETQYF. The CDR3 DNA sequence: TGTGCCAGCAGCTCCGGGGGGGAAGAGACCCAGTACTTC.